A single sample is the source of the 17 T cell receptor beta chains below, sequenced in a study of cytomegalovirus exposure and HLA in healthy donors. Amplification used 60 Vbeta primers and 13 Jbeta primers. Data came from immunoSEQ multiplex PCR; TCRdb stores just in-frame clones and leaves some out. The sample records some 140,000 clones, under 80% being singletons. The sample comprised PBMCs. The receptors were sampled from a woman aged 50 to 60 in good health and CMV-seropositive.

The sample holds a few counts of this clone. This chain uses TRBV19 with TRBJ2-5; 7 bases are a match to TRBD2. Germline V gene sequence: CDR1 LNHDA, CDR2 SQIVND (reference sequence). This CDR3 region has 16 residues. Unmatched junction bases numbered 10, after V lost 6 bases and J lost 0 bases. The CDR3 DNA reads TGTGCCAGTAGCTGGGGATGGGGGGGTCACCAAGAGACCCAGTACTTC. It translates to CASSWGWGGHQETQYF. The variable domain in full, with the rest retrieved from reference TRBV19 and TRBJ2-5, is DGGITQSPKYLFRKEGQNVTLSCEQNLNHDAMYWYRQDPGQGLRLIYYSQIVNDFQKGDIAEGYSVSREKKESFPLTVTSAQKNPTAFYLCASSWGWGGHQETQYFGPGTRLLVL.

The chain uses TRBV7-9 and TRBJ1-5, with 7 bases matching TRBD1. V was pared by 5 bases and J by 5 bases, with 3 bases of the junction left unmatched. The germline V gene encodes CDR1 SEHNR and CDR2 FQNEAQ (reference sequence). CDR3 length equals 13 residues. In DNA, the CDR3 is TGTGCCAGCAGCCCCCAGGGGGATCAGCCCCAGCATTTT. Its translation is CASSPQGDQPQHF.

This chain joins TRBV6-1 and TRBJ1-5; D may be TRBD1 (5 bases). V shed 0 bases and J shed 3 bases, with 15 bases lying between them. Looked up from germline, CDR1 is MNHNS and CDR2 is SASEGT. The CDR3 loop spans 17 amino acids. The DNA of the CDR3 is TGTGCCAGCAGTGAAGCTTCCCCAGGGTGGGCCAATCAGCCCCAGCATTTT. Amino acid sequence: CASSEASPGWANQPQHF.

The chain employs TRBV5-6 and TRBJ2-3, with D possibly being TRBD2 (6 bases). This CDR3 has 15 amino acids. Germline CDR1 and CDR2: SGHDT and YYEEEE. With 3 bases removed from V and 0 bases from J, the gap between germline ends came to 11 bases. CDR3 bases: TGTGCCAGCAGCTGGAGGGGATCTAGCACAGATACGCAGTATTTT. Translated, it gives CASSWRGSSTDTQYF.

This chain links TRBV19 with TRBJ1-5; maybe TRBD1 (6 bases). V was pared by 3 bases and J by 5 bases, with 11 bases between. The CDR3 is 14 residues long. CDR1 and CDR2 from the germline V gene are LNHDA and SQIVND (reference sequence). The CDR3 DNA follows: TGTGCCAGTAGTATTTCGGGGGGCGATCAGCCCCAGCATTTT. Amino acid sequence: CASSISGGDQPQHF.

This sequence joins TRBV7-2 and TRBJ1-4, with TRBD1 matching 8 bases. The CDR3 loop spans 15 amino acids. Trimming cost V 5 bases and J 7 bases; bases outside gene matches: 9. Germline V gene lookup returns CDR1 SGHTA and CDR2 FQGNSA. The DNA of the CDR3 is TGTGCCAGCAGCCTGGACAGGGCTGGCGGTGAAAAACTGTTTTTT. Its protein is CASSLDRAGGEKLFF.

In its sample, this clone was seen once. V is TRBV28 and J is TRBJ2-2; D is perhaps TRBD2 (5 bases). CDR1 and CDR2 from the germline V gene are MDHEN and SYDVKM. The CDR3 covers 17 residues. The V end was cut by 5 bases, the J end by 0 bases, with 16 bases between. CDR3 loop: CASSIPADLANTGELFF. The CDR3 DNA sequence: TGTGCCAGCAGTATTCCAGCGGACCTGGCGAACACCGGGGAGCTGTTTTTT.

The V call is TRBV5-4, the J call TRBJ2-1; 14 positions match TRBD2. The germline gives CDR1 SGHNT, CDR2 YYREEE (reference sequence). Trimming took 2 bases from V and 4 from J; bases not matched to a gene: 2. The CDR3 extends over 16 amino acids. CDR3 amino acids: CASSLGTSGGYNEQFF. In DNA, the CDR3 is TGTGCCAGCAGCTTAGGGACTAGCGGGGGATACAATGAGCAGTTCTTC.

This clone was seen more than once but under ten times. CDR3 coding DNA: TGCGCCAGCAGCTTTACGGGAGGGTCCGGGGAGCTGTTTTTT. This sequence encodes CASSFTGGSGELFF. V and J are TRBV5-1 and TRBJ2-2, with 8 bases that match TRBD2. The germline V gene has CDR1 SGHRS and CDR2 YFSETQ. This CDR3 has 14 amino acids. V shed 2 bases, J shed 6 bases, and the junction held 3 bases outside the gene matches.

The J gene is TRBJ2-3, the V gene TRBV18, with 7 bases matching TRBD1. The CDR3 runs to 14 residues. CDR1 and CDR2 from the germline V gene are KGHSH and LQKENI. With 6 bases clipped from V and 12 bases from J, the junction kept 15 bases outside the gene matches. DNA of the CDR3: TGTGCCAGCTCCCCAATCACCGGGACAGATTTCCAGTATTTT. It encodes CASSPITGTDFQYF.

The V and J genes are TRBV7-2 and TRBJ1-2, with TRBD1 as a possible D gene (5 bases). Germline CDR1 reads SGHTA; CDR2 reads FQGNSA. Between the trimmed V and J ends, which lost 6 bases and 4 bases, there was a span of 12 bases. CDR3 length: 13 residues. The CDR3 region is CASSERGLYGYTF. CDR3 in DNA: TGTGCCAGCAGTGAACGGGGACTCTATGGCTACACCTTC.

The chain has TRBV4-2 and TRBJ1-1; D gene uncertain. The CDR3 spans 13 residues. From germline, CDR1 is LGHNA and CDR2 YNFKEQ. The V and J ends lost 1 base and 5 bases respectively, with 8 bases between them. This CDR3 reads CASSQGRDTEAFF. The CDR3 bases are TGTGCCAGCAGCCAAGGGCGGGATACTGAAGCTTTCTTT.

The gene calls are TRBV5-4 and TRBJ1-2, with no clear D. CDR3 length equals 13 residues. Trimming pared 7 bases from V and 0 bases from J, leaving 10 bases between. Germline lookup yields CDR1 SGHNT and CDR2 YYREEE (reference sequence). The chain's CDR3 is CASRYEANYGYTF. In nucleotides, the CDR3 is TGTGCCAGCCGTTACGAGGCTAACTATGGCTACACCTTC.

V gene TRBV19 combines with J gene TRBJ2-3; D unclear. The germline V and J ends were trimmed by 1 base and 3 bases, with 5 bases remaining between them. Germline CDR1 and CDR2: LNHDA and SQIVND (reference sequence). The CDR3 sequence is 13 residues long. The chain's CDR3 is CASSIGPTDTQYF. In DNA form, the CDR3 reads TGTGCCAGTAGTATAGGGCCGACAGATACGCAGTATTTT.

This clone was recorded only once. V and J are TRBV18 and TRBJ2-1; no definite D call. Germline V gene sequence: CDR1 KGHSH, CDR2 LQKENI. Trimming removed 1 base at V and 5 bases at J, with 6 bases between. This CDR3 comprises 13 residues. The CDR3 region is CASSPLADNEQFF. The CDR3 region has the DNA TGTGCCAGCTCACCACTGGCGGACAATGAGCAGTTCTTC. Looking up the rest from reference TRBV18 and TRBJ2-1 gives the full variable domain: NAGVMQNPRHLVRRRGQEARLRCSPMKGHSHVYWYRQLPEEGLKFMVYLQKENIIDESGMPKERFSAEFPKEGPSILRIQQVVRGDSAAYFCASSPLADNEQFFGPGTRLTVL.

The chain couples TRBV7-2 to TRBJ2-5; D is undetermined. The CDR3 runs 14 residues. V lost 1 base and J 4 bases, leaving 10 bases between the germline ends. Germline-derived CDR1 and CDR2 are SGHTA and FQGNSA. The chain's CDR3 is CASSLGVVRETQYF. DNA for the CDR3: TGTGCCAGCAGCTTAGGAGTGGTTCGAGAGACCCAGTACTTC.

The V gene is TRBV11-2, the J gene TRBJ2-5; 8 nucleotides align to TRBD2. The J call may be mistaken, given a closer DNA end match to TRBJ2-7. Looked up from germline, CDR1 is SGHAT and CDR2 is FQNNGV. The CDR3 is made up of 14 amino acids. The CDR3 coding sequence is TGTGCCAGCTGTTATTCGGGAGGGCCCTACGAGCAGTACTTC. As protein: CASCYSGGPYEQYF.